These 9 T cell receptor beta chains were all obtained from the same sample, sequenced in a study of blood T cell repertoires in COVID-19. This table comes from immunoSEQ multiplex PCR, and its TCRdb copy is limited to in-frame clones, with some not included. The data contain approximately 120,000 clones, less than 90% of them singletons. Sequenced: peripheral blood. These receptors all stem from a woman between 55 and 75 years old with acute or convalescent COVID-19.

The V and J genes are TRBV24-1 and TRBJ2-3; 10 nucleotides align to TRBD1. The J segment lost 3 bases and the V segment lost 3 bases, leaving 8 bases of the junction unmatched. Germline V gene data show CDR1 as KGHDR and CDR2 as SFDVKD. The CDR3 is 17 residues long. The CDR3 sequence: CATSDGGMDRGTDTQYF. For the CDR3, the DNA is TGTGCCACCAGTGATGGGGGAATGGACAGGGGGACAGATACGCAGTATTTT.

J is TRBJ2-7 and V is TRBV28, with D possibly being TRBD1 (5 bases). The CDR3 is 14 amino acids. The V and J ends lost 3 bases and 4 bases respectively, with 13 bases between them. Germline V lookup: CDR1 MDHEN, CDR2 SYDVKM. CDR3 protein: CASSLIGAEYEQYF. Written as DNA, the CDR3 is TGTGCCAGCAGTTTGATAGGGGCGGAGTACGAGCAGTACTTC. Based on the CDR3 plus reference TRBV28 and TRBJ2-7, the full variable domain is DVKVTQSSRYLVKRTGEKVFLECVQDMDHENMFWYRQDPGLGLRLIYFSYDVKMKEKGDIPEGYSVSREKKERFSLILESASTNQTSMYLCASSLIGAEYEQYFGPGTRLTVT.

The rearrangement uses TRBV7-2 and TRBJ1-4; no firm D call. This CDR3 is 14 amino acids long. Germline V gives CDR1 SGHTA, CDR2 FQGNSA. Trimming took off 6 bases at V and 4 bases at J, with 12 bases between the two ends. The CDR3 region is CASSKQPLNEKLFF. DNA of the CDR3: TGTGCCAGCAGTAAACAGCCCCTTAATGAAAAACTGTTTTTT.

This sequence joins TRBV5-1 and TRBJ2-7, with no clear D. V was trimmed by 0 bases and J by 4 bases, leaving 8 bases between them. Per the germline V gene, CDR1 is SGHRS and CDR2 is YFSETQ. CDR3 length: 13 amino acids. The CDR3 region has the DNA TGCGCCAGCAGCTTGGAACGGGTTTACGAGCAGTACTTC. This encodes CASSLERVYEQYF. The full variable domain, rest sourced from reference TRBV5-1 and TRBJ2-7, is KAGVTQTPRYLIKTRGQQVTLSCSPISGHRSVSWYQQTPGQGLQFLFEYFSETQRNKGNFPGRFSGRQFSNSRSEMNVSTLELGDSALYLCASSLERVYEQYFGPGTRLTVT.

The chain carries TRBV19 and TRBJ2-1; the match to TRBD2 covers 7 bases. The CDR3 covers 15 residues. Trimming took 3 bases from V and 10 from J; bases not matched to a gene: 12. Germline values: CDR1 LNHDA, CDR2 SQIVND (reference sequence). This CDR3 is CASSMWEGLFHEQFF. CDR3 nucleotide sequence: TGTGCCAGTAGTATGTGGGAGGGCCTTTTCCACGAGCAGTTCTTC.

J is TRBJ2-7 and V is TRBV7-9, with D possibly TRBD1 on 6 matching bases. The CDR3 length is 15 residues. Germline CDR1 and CDR2: SEHNR and FQNEAQ (reference sequence). Trimming pared 1 base from V and 4 bases from J, leaving 14 bases between. The CDR3 DNA sequence: TGTGCCAGCAGCTTAGGGGCGACAGGAGGTTACGAGCAGTACTTC. Translating it yields CASSLGATGGYEQYF. Drawing the rest from reference TRBV7-9 and TRBJ2-7, the complete variable domain is DTGVSQNPRHKITKRGQNVTFRCDPISEHNRLYWYRQTLGQGPEFLTYFQNEAQLEKSRLLSDRFSAERPKGSFSTLEIQRTEQGDSAMYLCASSLGATGGYEQYFGPGTRLTVT.

This chain joins TRBV24-1 and TRBJ2-1; D possibly corresponds to TRBD2 (6 bases). CDR1 KGHDR and CDR2 SFDVKD come from the germline V gene. The CDR3 sequence is 16 residues long. V lost 3 bases and J 4 bases, leaving 15 bases between the germline ends. CDR3 nucleotide sequence: TGTGCCACCAGTGATCGAGCGGGCGGGGCTTACAATGAGCAGTTCTTC. Its protein product is CATSDRAGGAYNEQFF.

This chain links TRBV28 with TRBJ2-7, with TRBD2 identical over 10 bases. CDR1 is MDHEN and CDR2 is SYDVKM in the germline V gene. The CDR3 spans 16 residues. The V segment lost 8 bases and the J segment 0 bases; nucleotides outside the gene matches: 10. CDR3 DNA sequence: TGTGCCAGCGTAGTGAGCGGGGGGGTGAGCTCCTACGAGCAGTACTTC. Protein sequence: CASVVSGGVSSYEQYF.

The chain carries TRBV28 and TRBJ2-2; D possibly corresponds to TRBD2 (6 bases). V gave up 8 bases and J gave up 3 bases, with 13 bases separating them. From germline, CDR1 is MDHEN and CDR2 SYDVKM. This CDR3 is 14 amino acids long. As DNA, the CDR3 is TGTGCCAGCCTGAAAGGGACTCACACCGGGGAGCTGTTTTTT. Translating it yields CASLKGTHTGELFF.